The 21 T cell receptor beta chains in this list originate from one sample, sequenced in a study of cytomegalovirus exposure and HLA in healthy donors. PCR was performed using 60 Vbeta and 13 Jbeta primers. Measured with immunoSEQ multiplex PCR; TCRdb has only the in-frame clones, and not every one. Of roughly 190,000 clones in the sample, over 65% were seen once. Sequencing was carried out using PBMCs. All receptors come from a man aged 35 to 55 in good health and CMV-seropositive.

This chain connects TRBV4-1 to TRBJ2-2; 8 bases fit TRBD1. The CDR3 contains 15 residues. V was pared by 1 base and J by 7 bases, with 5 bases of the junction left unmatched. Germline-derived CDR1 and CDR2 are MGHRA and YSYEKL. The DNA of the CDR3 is TGCGCCAGCAGCCAAGGGACAGGGAGTCACGGGGAGCTGTTTTTT. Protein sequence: CASSQGTGSHGELFF.

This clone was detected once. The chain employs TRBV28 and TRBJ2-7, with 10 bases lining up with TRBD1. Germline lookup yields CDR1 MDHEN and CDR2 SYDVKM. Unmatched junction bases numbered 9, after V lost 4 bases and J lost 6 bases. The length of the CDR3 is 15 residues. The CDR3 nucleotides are TGTGCCAGCAGTTGGGGGGGGGACAGGGGTGGCGAGCAGTACTTC. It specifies CASSWGGDRGGEQYF.

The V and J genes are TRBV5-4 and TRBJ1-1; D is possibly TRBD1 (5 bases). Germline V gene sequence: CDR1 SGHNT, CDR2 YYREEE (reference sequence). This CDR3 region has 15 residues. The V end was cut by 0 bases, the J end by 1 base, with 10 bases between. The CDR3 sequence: CASSLAGRANTEAFF. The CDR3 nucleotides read TGTGCCAGCAGCTTGGCCGGCAGGGCGAACACTGAAGCTTTCTTT.

DNA for the CDR3: TGTGCCTGGAGTCGGGACAGTTACCAAGCTTTCTTT. This encodes CAWSRDSYQAFF. The chain recombines TRBV30 with TRBJ1-1, with 7 bases lining up with TRBD1. This CDR3 is 12 amino acids long. Germline-derived CDR1 and CDR2 are GTSNPN and SVGIG (reference sequence). Trimming at V came to 2 bases and at J to 9 bases, leaving 6 bases not matched to a gene.

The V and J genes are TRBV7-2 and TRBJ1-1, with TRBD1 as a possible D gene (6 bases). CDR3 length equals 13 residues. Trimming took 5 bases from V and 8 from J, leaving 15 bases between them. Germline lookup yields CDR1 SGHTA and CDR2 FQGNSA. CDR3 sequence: CASSVTGYWEAFF. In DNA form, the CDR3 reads TGTGCCAGCAGCGTTACAGGGTACTGGGAAGCTTTCTTT.

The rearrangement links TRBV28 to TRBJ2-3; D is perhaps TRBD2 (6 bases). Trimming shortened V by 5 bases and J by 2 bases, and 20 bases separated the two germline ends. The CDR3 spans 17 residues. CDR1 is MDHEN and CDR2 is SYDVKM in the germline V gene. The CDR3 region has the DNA TGTGCCAGCAGTGGGGGACTCACCATGGAGGACACAGATACGCAGTATTTT. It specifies CASSGGLTMEDTDTQYF.

CDR3 protein: CSARGAGEQYF. The CDR3 bases are TGCAGCGCCCGGGGGGCGGGAGAGCAGTACTTC. The rearrangement joins TRBV29-1 to TRBJ2-7; possibly TRBD2 for D (7 bases). The CDR3 contains 11 residues. Germline loops: CDR1 SQVTM, CDR2 ANQGSEA. The V end lost 7 bases, the J end lost 7 bases, and 14 bases lay between the germline ends.

CDR3 in DNA: TGTGCCAGCAGCTTGGCCGGGGCGGGAGGGCTAATCTCGAGCTCCTACGAGCAGTACTTC. Protein sequence: CASSLAGAGGLISSSYEQYF. V and J are TRBV5-4 and TRBJ2-7; 9 bases are a match to TRBD2. V gave up 0 bases and J gave up 0 bases; unmatched junction bases: 16. Germline V gives CDR1 SGHNT, CDR2 YYREEE (reference sequence). The length of the CDR3 is 20 residues.

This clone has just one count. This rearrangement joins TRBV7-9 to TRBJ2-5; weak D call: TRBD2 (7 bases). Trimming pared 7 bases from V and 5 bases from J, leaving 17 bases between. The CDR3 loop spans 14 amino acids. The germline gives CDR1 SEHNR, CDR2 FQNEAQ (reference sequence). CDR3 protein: CASTPSGGRETQYF. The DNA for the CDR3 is TGTGCCAGCACCCCCTCGGGGGGCCGGGAGACCCAGTACTTC.

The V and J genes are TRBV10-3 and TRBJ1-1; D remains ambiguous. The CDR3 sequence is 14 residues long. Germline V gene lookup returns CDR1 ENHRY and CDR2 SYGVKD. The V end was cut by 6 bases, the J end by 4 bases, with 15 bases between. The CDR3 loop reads CAIRADQEATEAFF. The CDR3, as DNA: TGTGCCATCAGAGCGGACCAGGAGGCCACTGAAGCTTTCTTT.

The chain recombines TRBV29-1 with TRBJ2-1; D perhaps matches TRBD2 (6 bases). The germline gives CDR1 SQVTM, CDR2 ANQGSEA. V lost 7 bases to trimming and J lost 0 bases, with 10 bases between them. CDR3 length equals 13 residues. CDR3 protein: CSARDRSYNEQFF. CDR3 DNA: TGCAGCGCGCGGGACCGCTCCTACAATGAGCAGTTCTTC.

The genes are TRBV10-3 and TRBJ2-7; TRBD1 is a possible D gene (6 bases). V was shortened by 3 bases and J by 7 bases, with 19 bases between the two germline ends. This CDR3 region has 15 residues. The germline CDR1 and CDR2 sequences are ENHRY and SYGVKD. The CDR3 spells CAISDVDRPFKEQYF. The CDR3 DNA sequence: TGTGCCATCAGTGATGTCGACAGGCCCTTTAAGGAGCAGTACTTC.

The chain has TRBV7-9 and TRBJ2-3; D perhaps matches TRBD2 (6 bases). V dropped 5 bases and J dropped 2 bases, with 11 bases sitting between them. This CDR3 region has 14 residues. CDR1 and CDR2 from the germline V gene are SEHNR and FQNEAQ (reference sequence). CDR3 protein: CASSLSGITDTQYF. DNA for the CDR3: TGTGCCAGCAGCCTTAGCGGAATCACAGATACGCAGTATTTT.

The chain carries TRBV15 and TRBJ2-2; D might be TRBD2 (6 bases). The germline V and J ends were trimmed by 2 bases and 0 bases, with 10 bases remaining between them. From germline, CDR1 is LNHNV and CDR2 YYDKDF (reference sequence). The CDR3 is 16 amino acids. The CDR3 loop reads CATSRQGGSNTGELFF. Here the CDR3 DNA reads TGTGCCACCAGCAGACAGGGAGGTTCGAACACCGGGGAGCTGTTTTTT.

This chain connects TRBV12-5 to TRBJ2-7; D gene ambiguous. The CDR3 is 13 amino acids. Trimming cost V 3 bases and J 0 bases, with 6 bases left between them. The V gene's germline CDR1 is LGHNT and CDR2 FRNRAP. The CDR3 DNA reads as TGTGCTAGTGGTTTTTTATCCTCCTACGAGCAGTACTTC. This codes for CASGFLSSYEQYF. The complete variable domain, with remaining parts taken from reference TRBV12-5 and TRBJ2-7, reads DARVTQTPRHKVTEMGQEVTMRCQPILGHNTVFWYRQTMMQGLELLAYFRNRAPLDDSGMPKDRFSAEMPDATLATLKIQPSEPRDSAVYFCASGFLSSYEQYFGPGTRLTVT.

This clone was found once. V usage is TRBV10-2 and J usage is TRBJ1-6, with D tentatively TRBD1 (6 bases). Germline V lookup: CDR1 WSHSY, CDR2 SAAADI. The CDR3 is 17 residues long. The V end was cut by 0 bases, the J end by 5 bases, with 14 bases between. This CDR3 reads CASSESLPGHHNSPLHF. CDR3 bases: TGCGCCAGCAGTGAGTCCCTACCGGGACATCATAATTCACCCCTCCACTTT.

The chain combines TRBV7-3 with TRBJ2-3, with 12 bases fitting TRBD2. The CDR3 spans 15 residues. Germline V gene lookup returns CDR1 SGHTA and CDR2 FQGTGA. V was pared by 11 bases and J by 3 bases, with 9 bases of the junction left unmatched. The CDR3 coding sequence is TGTGCCCCCACCCAGCTAGCGGGGGGGACAGATACGCAGTATTTT. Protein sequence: CAPTQLAGGTDTQYF.

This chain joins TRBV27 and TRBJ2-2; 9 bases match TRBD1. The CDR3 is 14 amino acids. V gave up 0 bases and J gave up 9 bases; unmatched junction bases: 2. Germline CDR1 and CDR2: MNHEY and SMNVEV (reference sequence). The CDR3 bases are TGTGCCAGCAGTTTATCCACAGGGGGCCGGGAGCTGTTTTTT. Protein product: CASSLSTGGRELFF.

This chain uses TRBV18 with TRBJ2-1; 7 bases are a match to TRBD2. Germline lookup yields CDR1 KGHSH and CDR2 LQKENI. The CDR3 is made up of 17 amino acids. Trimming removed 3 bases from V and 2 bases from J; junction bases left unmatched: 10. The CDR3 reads CASSPSLRGYAYNEQFF. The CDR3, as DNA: TGTGCCAGCTCACCCTCCTTGCGGGGGTATGCCTACAATGAGCAGTTCTTC. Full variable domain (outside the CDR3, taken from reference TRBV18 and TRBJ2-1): NAGVMQNPRHLVRRRGQEARLRCSPMKGHSHVYWYRQLPEEGLKFMVYLQKENIIDESGMPKERFSAEFPKEGPSILRIQQVVRGDSAAYFCASSPSLRGYAYNEQFFGPGTRLTVL.

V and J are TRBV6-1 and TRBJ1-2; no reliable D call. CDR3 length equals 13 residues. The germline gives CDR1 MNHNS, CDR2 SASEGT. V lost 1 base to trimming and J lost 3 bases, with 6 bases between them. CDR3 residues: CASSEVEDYGYTF. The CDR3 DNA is TGTGCCAGCAGTGAAGTGGAGGACTATGGCTACACCTTC.

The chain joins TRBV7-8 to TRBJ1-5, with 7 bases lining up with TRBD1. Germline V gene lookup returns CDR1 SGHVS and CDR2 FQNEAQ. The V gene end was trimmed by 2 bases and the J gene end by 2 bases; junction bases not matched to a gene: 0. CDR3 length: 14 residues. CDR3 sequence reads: CASSLTGGNQPQHF. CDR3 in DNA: TGTGCCAGCAGCTTAACAGGGGGCAATCAGCCCCAGCATTTT.